This T cell receptor beta chain was profiled in a study of cytomegalovirus exposure and HLA in healthy donors. Study details: Within the Caucasian-associated ancestry cluster were under 85% of the approximately 400 genotyped donors. Study-level results: Serostatus for CMV was the only available immune exposure information.

As for this clone: What it binds is unknown.

Vbeta (60) and Jbeta (13) primers were used in the PCR. Profiling relied on immunoSEQ multiplex PCR, and the TCRdb table lists in-frame clones only, not all of them. The sample includes approximately 140,000 clones, over 60% seen only once; the top ten take 1% to 1.5%. V was clipped by 3 bases and J by 4 bases; unmatched bases: 9. Per the germline V gene, CDR1 is SGDLS and CDR2 is YYNGEE. This CDR3 has 16 amino acids. The sequenced sample consisted of PBMCs. This chain joins TRBV9 and TRBJ1-1, with 10 nucleotides matching TRBD1. This clonotype originated in a male donor in good health and CMV-seropositive. CDR3 in amino acids: CASSAQDRGLSTEAFF. CDR3 in DNA: TGTGCCAGCAGCGCCCAAGACAGGGGGCTAAGCACTGAAGCTTTCTTT.